The source of this TCR beta chain is a study of early T cells in non-severe SARS-CoV-2 infection (dated by TCRdb to the early 2020s). Study-level background: Because TCR sequencing relied on bulk RNA taken from unsorted whole blood, pairing of alpha and beta chains was not possible. The study at large found these results: Matching against VDJdb was skewed toward anti-spike CD8 responses, likely underestimated virus-specific expansions, and missed private and CD4 specificities.

The CDR3 measures 17 amino acids from cysteine to phenylalanine. CDR3 DNA only is kept here, 51 bases in frame from base 1. CDR1 and CDR2 (MNHEY, SMNVEV) derive from the germline V gene (reference sequence). Ends trimmed: V by 1 base, J by 4 bases; bases unmatched to a gene: 10. The library was built by means of 5' RACE. TCRdb shows the sequencer as NextSeq 500. To correct for sequencing error and PCR bias, the TCR library protocol tagged individual cDNA molecules with unique molecular identifiers. Sequencing covered both TCR alpha and beta chains, and within each sample the abundances of alpha and beta sequences were tightly co-correlated. In the source study's methods: Decombinator V4 was used to annotate the V gene, J gene and CDR3 of the TCR sequences. Expanded TCRs were defined as changing significantly between any two time points under a Poisson model with p below 0.0001. TCR abundances were normalised to the total number of TCRs sequenced per sample and expressed as counts per million. TRAV1-2 paired with TRAJ12, TRAJ20 or TRAJ33 defined MAIT TCRs, while TRAV10 paired with TRAJ18 defined iNKT TCRs. A search of VDJdb, accessed on 1 November 2021, was run for TCRs annotated to CMV, EBV and SARS-CoV-2, with TCRs annotated for multiple antigens excluded. Starting from the raw public reads, TCRdb applied fastp trimming at Q25, assembled clones with MiXCR and retained in-frame beta chains. Duplicate CDR3 protein sequences are folded into a single record with the most common DNA and genes. For this entry, the V and J calls and clone size follow TCRdb and not the study's own pipeline. The sample table lists about 48,000 distinct CDR3 sequences, 6.2% of them with a count of one. In total, the top ten clones hold approximately 6.9% of the sample.

Set within a cohort of healthcare workers in London, UK, this nested case-control study involved weekly PCR testing of nasopharyngeal swabs along with blood sampling. Healthcare workers were enrolled in the week of the UK lockdown, from 23 to 31 March 2020, and were followed every week for up to roughly 15 weeks. Regarding this clonotype: This receptor's antigen is unknown. Base qualities were left out, and no much larger clone turns up one base away.

The receptor comes from an adult who was a healthcare worker with PCR-confirmed SARS-CoV-2 infection or an uninfected control (not recorded which). The chain joins TRBV27 to TRBJ2-1; 7 junctional bases match TRBD2. The material was whole blood, obtained at baseline. The CDR3 protein is CASSLLTLAEAYNEQFF. The nucleotides are TGTGCCAGCAGTTTATTAACTCTAGCGGAGGCTTACAATGAGCAGTTCTTC.